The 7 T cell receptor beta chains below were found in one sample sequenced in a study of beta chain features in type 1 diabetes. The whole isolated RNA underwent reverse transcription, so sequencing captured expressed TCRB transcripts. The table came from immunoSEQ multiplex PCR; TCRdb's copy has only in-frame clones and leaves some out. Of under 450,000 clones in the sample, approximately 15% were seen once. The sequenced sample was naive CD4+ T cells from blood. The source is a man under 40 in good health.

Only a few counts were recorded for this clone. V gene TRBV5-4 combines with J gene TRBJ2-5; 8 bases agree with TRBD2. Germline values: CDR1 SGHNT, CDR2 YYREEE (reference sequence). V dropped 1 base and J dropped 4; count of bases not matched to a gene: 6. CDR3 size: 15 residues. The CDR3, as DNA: TGTGCCAGCAGCTTGTTTGGGACTAGAGGAGAGACCCAGTACTTC. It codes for CASSLFGTRGETQYF.

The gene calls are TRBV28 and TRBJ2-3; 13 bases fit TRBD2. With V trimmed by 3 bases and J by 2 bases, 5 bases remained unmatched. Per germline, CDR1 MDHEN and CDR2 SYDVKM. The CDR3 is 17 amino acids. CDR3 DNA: TGTGCCAGCAGTTTCCTCGGGACTAGCGGGACCACAGATACGCAGTATTTT. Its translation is CASSFLGTSGTTDTQYF.

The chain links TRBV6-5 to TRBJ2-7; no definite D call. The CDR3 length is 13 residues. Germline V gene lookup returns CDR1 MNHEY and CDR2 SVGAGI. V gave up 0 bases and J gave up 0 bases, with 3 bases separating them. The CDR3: CASSYSSSYEQYF. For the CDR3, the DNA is TGTGCCAGCAGTTACTCGAGCTCCTACGAGCAGTACTTC.

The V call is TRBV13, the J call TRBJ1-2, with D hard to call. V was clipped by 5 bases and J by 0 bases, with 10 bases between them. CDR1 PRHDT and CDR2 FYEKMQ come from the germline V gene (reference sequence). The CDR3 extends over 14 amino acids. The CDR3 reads CASSPKVANYGYTF. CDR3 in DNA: TGTGCCAGCAGCCCCAAGGTAGCTAACTATGGCTACACCTTC. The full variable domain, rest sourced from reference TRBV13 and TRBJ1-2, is AAGVIQSPRHLIKEKRETATLKCYPIPRHDTVYWYQQGPGQDPQFLISFYEKMQSDKGSIPDRFSAQQFSDYHSELNMSSLELGDSALYFCASSPKVANYGYTFGSGTRLTVV.

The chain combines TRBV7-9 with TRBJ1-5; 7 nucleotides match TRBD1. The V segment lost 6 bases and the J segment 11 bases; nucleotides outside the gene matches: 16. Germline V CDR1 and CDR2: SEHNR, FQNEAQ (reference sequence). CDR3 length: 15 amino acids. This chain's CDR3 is CASSYSTGYRAAQHF. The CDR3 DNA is TGTGCCAGCAGTTACTCGACAGGGTATAGGGCGGCCCAGCATTTT.

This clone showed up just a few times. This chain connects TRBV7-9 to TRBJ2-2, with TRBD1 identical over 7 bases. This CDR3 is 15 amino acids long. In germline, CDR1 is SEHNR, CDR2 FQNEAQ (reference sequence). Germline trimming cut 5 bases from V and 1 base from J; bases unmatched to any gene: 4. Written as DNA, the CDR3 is TGTGCCAGCAGCCGATGGACAGGGAACACCGGGGAGCTGTTTTTT. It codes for CASSRWTGNTGELFF.

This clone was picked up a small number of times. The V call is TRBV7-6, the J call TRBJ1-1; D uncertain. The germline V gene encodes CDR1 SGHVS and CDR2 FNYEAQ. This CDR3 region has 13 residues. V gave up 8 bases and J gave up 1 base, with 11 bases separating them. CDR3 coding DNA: TGTGCCAGCGGACTAACAAGGAACACTGAAGCTTTCTTT. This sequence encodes CASGLTRNTEAFF.